The next 3 T cell receptor beta chains were all read from a single sample in a study of T cell changes during pregnancy in multiple sclerosis. TCRdb's table, derived via immunoSEQ multiplex PCR, lists solely in-frame clones and lacks some. The data show around 30,000 clones, more than 85% seen once. The sequencing here drew on CD4+ T cells from peripheral blood mononuclear cells, taken after pregnancy. These receptors all come from a female donor with multiple sclerosis, enrolled in a pregnancy study.

The chain couples TRBV5-8 to TRBJ2-1, with TRBD2 matching 8 bases. The CDR3 is 16 residues long. V shed 3 bases, J shed 5 bases, and the junction held 10 bases outside the gene matches. In germline, CDR1 is SGHTS, CDR2 YDEGEE. The CDR3 sequence: CASSSPPGGADNEQFF. As DNA, the CDR3 is TGTGCCAGCAGCTCCCCTCCCGGGGGGGCCGACAATGAGCAGTTCTTC.

In its sample, this clone was seen once. The chain carries TRBV10-3 and TRBJ1-1, with no clear D. Germline V gene data show CDR1 as ENHRY and CDR2 as SYGVKD. The CDR3 has 12 amino acids. V was cut by 3 bases and J by 6 bases, with 8 bases left in between. In nucleotides, the CDR3 is TGTGCCATCAGTGAACAACAGTCTGAAGCTTTCTTT. Residues: CAISEQQSEAFF.

This clone is a singleton in its sample. The chain has TRBV6-5 and TRBJ1-1; D is unresolved. Trimming cost V 0 bases and J 3 bases, with 11 bases left between them. Germline CDR1 is MNHEY and CDR2 is SVGAGI. CDR3 length: 15 residues. CDR3 loop: CASSYSRDSDTEAFF. Written as DNA, the CDR3 is TGTGCCAGCAGTTACTCGAGGGATTCGGACACTGAAGCTTTCTTT.